The clone carrying this T cell receptor (beta chain) was detected only a few times. Trimming took 0 bases from V and 1 from J, leaving 10 bases between them. Germline assignment: CDR1 WSHSY and CDR2 SAAADI. The CDR3 consists of 15 residues. These data belong to a study of early T cells in non-severe SARS-CoV-2 infection. Study information: RNA in bulk from unsorted whole blood was sequenced, and chains were unpaired.

Attached unique molecular identifiers marked individual cDNA molecules. TCRdb processed the 5' RACE reads anew with MiXCR; each CDR3 protein has one entry. This sample yields 40,000 or so distinct CDR3 sequences, of which approximately 6% are seen a single time; roughly an eighth belongs to the top ten. V gene TRBV10-2 combines with J gene TRBJ2-7; D is uncertain. Sample: whole blood. The receptor's source is an adult who was a healthcare worker with PCR-confirmed SARS-CoV-2 infection or an uninfected control (not recorded which). The CDR3 nucleotides read TGCGCCAGCAGTGAGTCGGGCTTTCTGTCCTACGAGCAGTACTTC. This gives the protein CASSESGFLSYEQYF.